The 8 T cell receptor beta chains presented below share a single source sample, sequenced in a study of blood T cell repertoires in COVID-19. Libraries were prepared by immunoSEQ multiplex PCR; TCRdb keeps only in-frame clonotypes and omits some of them. The table has 210,000 or so clones, about 85% seen once. Specimen: PBMCs or T cells enriched from blood (not recorded which). Every receptor here comes from a man younger than 40 who had recovered from COVID-19.

The chain recombines TRBV5-6 with TRBJ1-5; tentative D call: TRBD1 (6 bases). This CDR3 comprises 17 residues. Germline-derived CDR1 and CDR2 are SGHDT and YYEEEE. Trimming cost V 1 base and J 0 bases, with 14 bases left between them. CDR3 sequence reads: CASSLRADSISNQPQHF. For the CDR3, the DNA is TGTGCCAGCAGCTTGAGGGCGGACAGTATTAGCAATCAGCCCCAGCATTTT.

The J gene is TRBJ1-5, the V gene TRBV13; D is unclear. V was clipped by 3 bases and J by 2 bases, with 8 bases between them. The length of the CDR3 is 14 residues. Germline V gives CDR1 PRHDT, CDR2 FYEKMQ (reference sequence). Written as DNA, the CDR3 is TGTGCCAGCAGCTTGGGCGGGGGCAATCAGCCCCAGCATTTT. It yields the protein CASSLGGGNQPQHF.

The chain links TRBV29-1 to TRBJ1-2, with 10 bases identical to TRBD1. V lost 7 bases and J lost 3; bases outside the gene matches: 8. CDR1 is SQVTM, CDR2 ANQGSEA, per germline. The CDR3 totals 14 residues. The chain's CDR3 is CSAEPGTGDYGYTF. The CDR3 DNA reads as TGCAGCGCCGAGCCCGGGACAGGGGACTATGGCTACACCTTC.

This clone was seen repeatedly, ten times or more. The chain combines TRBV5-4 with TRBJ1-2; a weak D match, TRBD1 (5 bases). Trimming stripped 0 bases from V and 8 bases from J, with 11 bases between. The CDR3 runs 13 residues. The germline V gene has CDR1 SGHNT and CDR2 YYREEE (reference sequence). This CDR3 reads CASSLAREFGYTF. The CDR3 DNA reads as TGTGCCAGCAGCTTGGCCAGGGAATTCGGCTACACCTTC.

The chain couples TRBV7-9 to TRBJ2-5, with TRBD2 identical over 8 bases. Per the germline V gene, CDR1 is SEHNR and CDR2 is FQNEAQ (reference sequence). The CDR3 runs 15 residues. J gave up 4 bases and V 2 bases, and 6 bases lay outside the gene matches. CDR3 sequence (DNA): TGTGCCAGCAGCTTAAACGGGGGGGCCGCAGAGACCCAGTACTTC. It encodes CASSLNGGAAETQYF.

This chain connects TRBV5-1 to TRBJ2-3; 8 nucleotides align to TRBD1. The germline V gene encodes CDR1 SGHRS and CDR2 YFSETQ. The CDR3 sequence is 14 residues long. J gave up 6 bases and V 3 bases, and 6 bases lay outside the gene matches. CDR3 nucleotide sequence: TGCGCCAGCAGCTGGACAGGGACTGCGGATACGCAGTATTTT. Translation: CASSWTGTADTQYF.

This rearrangement joins TRBV3-1 (or the pseudogene TRBV3-2) to TRBJ2-2; a possible D gene is TRBD2 (5 bases). Between the trimmed V and J ends, which lost 0 bases and 8 bases, there was a span of 10 bases. The CDR3 runs to 14 residues. Germline CDR1 LGHDT, CDR2 YNNKEL (reference sequence). The CDR3, as DNA: TGTGCCAGCAGCCAAGACCCGACTACGGGGGAGCTGTTTTTT. It translates to CASSQDPTTGELFF.

V gene TRBV2 combines with J gene TRBJ1-4; D gene uncertain. The germline gives CDR1 SNHLY, CDR2 FYNNEI. The CDR3 covers 11 residues. The chain's CDR3 is CATRGYEKLFF. CDR3 coding DNA: TGTGCTACGCGGGGATATGAAAAACTGTTTTTT.